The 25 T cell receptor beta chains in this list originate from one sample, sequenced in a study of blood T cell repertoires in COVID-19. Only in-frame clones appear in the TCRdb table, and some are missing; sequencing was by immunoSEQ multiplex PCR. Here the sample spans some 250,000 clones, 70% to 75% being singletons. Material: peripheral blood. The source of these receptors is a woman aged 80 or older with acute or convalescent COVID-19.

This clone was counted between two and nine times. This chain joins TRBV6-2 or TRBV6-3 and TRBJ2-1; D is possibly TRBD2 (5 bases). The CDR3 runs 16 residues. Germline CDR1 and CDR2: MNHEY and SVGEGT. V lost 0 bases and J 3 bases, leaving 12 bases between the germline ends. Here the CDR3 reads CASSYSMGRNYNEQFF. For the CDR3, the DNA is TGTGCCAGCAGTTACTCGATGGGGAGAAACTACAATGAGCAGTTCTTC.

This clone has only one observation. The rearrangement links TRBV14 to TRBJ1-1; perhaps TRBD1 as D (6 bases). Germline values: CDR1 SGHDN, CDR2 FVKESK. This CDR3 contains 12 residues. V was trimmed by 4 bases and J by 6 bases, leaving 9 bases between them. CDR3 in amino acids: CASSLPGAEAFF. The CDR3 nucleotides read TGTGCCAGCAGCCTACCAGGGGCTGAAGCTTTCTTT.

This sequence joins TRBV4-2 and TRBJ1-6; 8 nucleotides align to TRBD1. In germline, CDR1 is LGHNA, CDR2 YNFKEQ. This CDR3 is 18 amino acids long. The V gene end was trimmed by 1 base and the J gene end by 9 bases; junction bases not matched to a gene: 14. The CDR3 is CASSQVTQRQGSRSPLHF. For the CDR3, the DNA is TGTGCCAGCAGCCAAGTTACCCAAAGACAGGGGTCGCGTTCACCCCTCCACTTT.

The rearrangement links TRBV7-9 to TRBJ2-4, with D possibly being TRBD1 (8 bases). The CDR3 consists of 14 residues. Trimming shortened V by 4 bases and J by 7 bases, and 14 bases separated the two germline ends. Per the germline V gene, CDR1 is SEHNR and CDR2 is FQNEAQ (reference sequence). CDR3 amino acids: CASSSTGEGNIQYF. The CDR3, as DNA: TGTGCCAGCAGCTCGACAGGGGAGGGGAACATTCAGTACTTC.

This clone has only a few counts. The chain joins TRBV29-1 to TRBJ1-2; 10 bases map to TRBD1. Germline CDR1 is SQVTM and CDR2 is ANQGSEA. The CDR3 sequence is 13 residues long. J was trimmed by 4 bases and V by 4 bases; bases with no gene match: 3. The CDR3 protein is CSVATGGGYGYTF. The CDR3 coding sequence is TGCAGCGTTGCGACAGGGGGCGGCTATGGCTACACCTTC.

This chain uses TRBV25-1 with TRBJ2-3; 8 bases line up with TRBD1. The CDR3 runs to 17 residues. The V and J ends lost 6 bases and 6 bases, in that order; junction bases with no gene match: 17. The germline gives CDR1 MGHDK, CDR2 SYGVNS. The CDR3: CASSELGTGDLSDTQYF. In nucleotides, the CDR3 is TGTGCCAGCAGCGAACTCGGGACAGGCGATCTTTCGGATACGCAGTATTTT.

In DNA, the CDR3 is TGTGCCAGCAGTTTCACAGGGAGTGCTGGAAACACCATATATTTT. Protein: CASSFTGSAGNTIYF. The rearrangement uses TRBV6-6 and TRBJ1-3; tentatively, D is TRBD1 (6 bases). Per the germline V gene, CDR1 is MNHNY and CDR2 is SVGAGI (reference sequence). The V gene lost 4 bases and the J gene lost 2 bases, with 12 bases spanning the gap. This CDR3 is 15 amino acids long.

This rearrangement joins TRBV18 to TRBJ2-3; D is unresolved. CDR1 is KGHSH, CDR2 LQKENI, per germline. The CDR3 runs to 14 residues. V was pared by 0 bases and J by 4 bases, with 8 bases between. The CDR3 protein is CASSPPLLPDTQYF. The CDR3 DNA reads TGTGCCAGCTCACCACCTTTACTACCAGATACGCAGTATTTT. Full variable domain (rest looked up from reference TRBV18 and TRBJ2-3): NAGVMQNPRHLVRRRGQEARLRCSPMKGHSHVYWYRQLPEEGLKFMVYLQKENIIDESGMPKERFSAEFPKEGPSILRIQQVVRGDSAAYFCASSPPLLPDTQYFGPGTRLTVL.

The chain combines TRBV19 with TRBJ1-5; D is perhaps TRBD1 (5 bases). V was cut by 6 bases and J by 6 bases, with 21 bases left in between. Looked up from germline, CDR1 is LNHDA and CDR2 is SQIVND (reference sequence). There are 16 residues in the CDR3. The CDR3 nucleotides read TGTGCCAGTAGCCTAACCCGGGACTTTTATCGTCAGCCCCAGCATTTT. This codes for CASSLTRDFYRQPQHF. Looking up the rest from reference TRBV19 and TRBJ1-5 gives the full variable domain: DGGITQSPKYLFRKEGQNVTLSCEQNLNHDAMYWYRQDPGQGLRLIYYSQIVNDFQKGDIAEGYSVSREKKESFPLTVTSAQKNPTAFYLCASSLTRDFYRQPQHFGDGTRLSIL.

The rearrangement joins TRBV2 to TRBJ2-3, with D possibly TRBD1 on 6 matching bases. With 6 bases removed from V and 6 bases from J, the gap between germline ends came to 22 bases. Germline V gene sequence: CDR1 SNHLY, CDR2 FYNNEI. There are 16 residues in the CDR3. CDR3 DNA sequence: TGTGCCAGCAGGCCGCTGGACAGCTCCAACACGGATACGCAGTATTTT. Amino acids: CASRPLDSSNTDTQYF. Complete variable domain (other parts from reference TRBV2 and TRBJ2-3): EPEVTQTPSHQVTQMGQEVILRCVPISNHLYFYWYRQILGQKVEFLVSFYNNEISEKSEIFDDQFSVERPDGSNFTLKIRSTKLEDSAMYFCASRPLDSSNTDTQYFGPGTRLTVL.

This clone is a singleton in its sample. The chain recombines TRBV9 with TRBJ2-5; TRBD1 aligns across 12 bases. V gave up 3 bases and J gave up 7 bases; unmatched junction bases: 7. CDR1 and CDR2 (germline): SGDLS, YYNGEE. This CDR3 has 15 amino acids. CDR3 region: CASSAGTGGLGTQYF. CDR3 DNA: TGTGCCAGCAGCGCCGGGACAGGGGGCCTGGGGACCCAGTACTTC.

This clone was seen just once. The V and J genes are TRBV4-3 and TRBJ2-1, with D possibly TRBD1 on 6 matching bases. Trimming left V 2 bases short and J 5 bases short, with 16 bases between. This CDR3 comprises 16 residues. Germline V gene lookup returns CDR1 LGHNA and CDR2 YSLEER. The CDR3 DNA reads TGCGCCAGCAGCCAAATTGGGACACTTGGAAACAATGAGCAGTTCTTC. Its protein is CASSQIGTLGNNEQFF.

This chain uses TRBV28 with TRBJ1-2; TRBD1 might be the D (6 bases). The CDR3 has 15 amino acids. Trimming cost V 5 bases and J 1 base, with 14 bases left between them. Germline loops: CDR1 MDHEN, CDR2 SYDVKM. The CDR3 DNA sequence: TGTGCCAGCAGTCCCTTGGACAGTTATAACTATGGCTACACCTTC. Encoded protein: CASSPLDSYNYGYTF.

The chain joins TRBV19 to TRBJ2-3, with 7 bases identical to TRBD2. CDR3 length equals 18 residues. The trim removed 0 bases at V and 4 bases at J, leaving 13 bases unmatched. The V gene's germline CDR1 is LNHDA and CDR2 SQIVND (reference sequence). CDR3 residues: CASSIDPLGEGYADTQYF. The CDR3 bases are TGTGCCAGTAGTATAGACCCCTTGGGGGAGGGCTACGCAGATACGCAGTATTTT.

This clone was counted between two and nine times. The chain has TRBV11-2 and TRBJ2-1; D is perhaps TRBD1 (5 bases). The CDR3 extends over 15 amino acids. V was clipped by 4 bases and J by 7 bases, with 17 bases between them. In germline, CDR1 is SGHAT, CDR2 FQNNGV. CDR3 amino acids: CASSSVTTGRNEQFF. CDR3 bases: TGTGCCAGCAGCTCCGTAACCACAGGTAGGAATGAGCAGTTCTTC. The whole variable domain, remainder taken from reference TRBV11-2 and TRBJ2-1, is EAGVAQSPRYKIIEKRQSVAFWCNPISGHATLYWYQQILGQGPKLLIQFQNNGVVDDSQLPKDRFSAERLKGVDSTLKIQPAKLEDSAVYLCASSSVTTGRNEQFFGPGTRLTVL.

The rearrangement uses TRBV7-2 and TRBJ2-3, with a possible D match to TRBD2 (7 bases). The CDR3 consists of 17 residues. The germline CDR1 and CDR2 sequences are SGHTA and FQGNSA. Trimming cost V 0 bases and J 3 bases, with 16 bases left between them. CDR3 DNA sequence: TGTGCCAGCAGCTTAGCGATCGGGGGGAGGGGGACAGATACGCAGTATTTT. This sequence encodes CASSLAIGGRGTDTQYF.

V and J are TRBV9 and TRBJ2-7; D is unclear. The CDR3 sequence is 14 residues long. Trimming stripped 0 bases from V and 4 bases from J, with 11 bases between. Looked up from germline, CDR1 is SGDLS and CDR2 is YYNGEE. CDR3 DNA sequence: TGTGCCAGCAGCGTAGGTCCGGGTCCTTACGAGCAGTACTTC. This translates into CASSVGPGPYEQYF.

CDR3 DNA: TGTGCCAGCAGTTTGGCTCCGGGACTAGGGGGCAATGAGCAGTTCTTC. It is translated as CASSLAPGLGGNEQFF. This chain uses TRBV28 with TRBJ2-1, with 8 bases identical to TRBD2. There are 16 residues in the CDR3. Germline trimming cut 3 bases from V and 6 bases from J; bases unmatched to any gene: 10. Germline loops: CDR1 MDHEN, CDR2 SYDVKM.

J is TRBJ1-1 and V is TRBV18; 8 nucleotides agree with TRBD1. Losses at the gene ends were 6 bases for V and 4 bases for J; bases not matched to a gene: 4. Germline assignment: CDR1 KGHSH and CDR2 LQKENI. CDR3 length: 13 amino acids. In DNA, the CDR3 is TGTGCCAGCTCGTCAGACAGGGGCACTGAAGCTTTCTTT. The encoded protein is CASSSDRGTEAFF.

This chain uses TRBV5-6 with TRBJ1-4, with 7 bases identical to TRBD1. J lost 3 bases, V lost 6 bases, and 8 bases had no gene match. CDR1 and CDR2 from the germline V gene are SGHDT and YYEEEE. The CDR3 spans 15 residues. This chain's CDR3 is CASKLEGQPNEKLFF. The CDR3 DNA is TGTGCCAGCAAGCTTGAGGGACAGCCTAATGAAAAACTGTTTTTT.

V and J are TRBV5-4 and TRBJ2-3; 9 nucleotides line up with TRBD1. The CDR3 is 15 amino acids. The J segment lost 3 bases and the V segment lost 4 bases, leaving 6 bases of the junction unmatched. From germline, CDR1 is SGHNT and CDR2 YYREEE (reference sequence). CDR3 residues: CASSMGQGQTDTQYF. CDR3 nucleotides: TGTGCCAGCAGCATGGGACAGGGTCAGACAGATACGCAGTATTTT.

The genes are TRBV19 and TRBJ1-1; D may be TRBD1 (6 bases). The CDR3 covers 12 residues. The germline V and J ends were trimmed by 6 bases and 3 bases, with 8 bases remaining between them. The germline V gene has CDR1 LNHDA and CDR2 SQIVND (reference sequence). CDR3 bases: TGTGCCAGTAGGGACAGTGACACTGAAGCTTTCTTT. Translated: CASRDSDTEAFF.

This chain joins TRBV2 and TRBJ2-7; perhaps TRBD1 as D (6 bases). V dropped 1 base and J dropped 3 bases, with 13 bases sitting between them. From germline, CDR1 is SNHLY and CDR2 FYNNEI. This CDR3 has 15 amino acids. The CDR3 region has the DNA TGTGCCAGCAGTGAAGGGACAGCTCGGATCTACGAGCAGTACTTC. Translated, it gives CASSEGTARIYEQYF.

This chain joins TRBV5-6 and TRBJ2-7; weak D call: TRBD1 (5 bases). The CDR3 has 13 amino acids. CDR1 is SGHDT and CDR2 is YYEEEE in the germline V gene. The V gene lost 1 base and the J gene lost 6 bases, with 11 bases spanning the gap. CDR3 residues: CASSLQGTTEQYF. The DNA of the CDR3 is TGTGCCAGCAGCTTGCAGGGTACCACCGAGCAGTACTTC.

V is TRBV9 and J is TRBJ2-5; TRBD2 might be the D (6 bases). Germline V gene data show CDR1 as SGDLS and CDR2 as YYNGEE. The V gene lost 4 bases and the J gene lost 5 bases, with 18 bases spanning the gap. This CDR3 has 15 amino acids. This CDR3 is CASSSEAVRGETQYF. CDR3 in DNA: TGTGCCAGCAGCTCTGAAGCCGTCCGGGGGGAGACCCAGTACTTC.